This T cell receptor (beta chain) originates from a study of T cell repertoires in cytomegalovirus infection. Between the trimmed V and J ends, which lost 0 bases and 10 bases, there was a span of 17 bases. The V gene's germline CDR1 is SGDLS and CDR2 YYNGEE. The CDR3 totals 15 residues. TCRdb independently ran MiXCR on the reads; one entry per CDR3 protein. The profile covers 150,000 to 200,000 distinct CDR3 sequences, with approximately 17% appearing a single time and 15% to 20% taken by the ten largest. The rearrangement links TRBV9 to TRBJ1-5, with D possibly being TRBD1 (5 bases). The origin of this receptor is a human donor in good health (CMV status not recorded). Some clones in this sample may be carry-over from other donors' samples. The sequencing input was CD8+ T cells from PBMCs. CDR3 coding DNA: TGTGCCAGCAGCGTAGAAGGAGGGGCTTCTTCTCCCCAGCATTTT. This gives the protein CASSVEGGASSPQHF.